The next 3 T cell receptor beta chains were all read from a single sample in a study of cytomegalovirus exposure and HLA in healthy donors. The PCR made use of 60 Vbeta and 13 Jbeta primers. Clones were read by immunoSEQ multiplex PCR, and TCRdb kept only the in-frame ones, dropping some. The sample lists about 98,000 clones; more than 60% were seen once. The sample consisted of PBMCs. Receptors were obtained from a man in his 60s in good health and CMV-seropositive.

This clone has a single count. This chain links TRBV11-3 with TRBJ2-1, with 9 positions matching TRBD2. The CDR3 loop spans 15 amino acids. V was pared by 0 bases and J by 7 bases, with 4 bases of the junction left unmatched. Germline-derived CDR1 and CDR2 are SGHNT and YENEEA. The CDR3 spells CASSLDPSGANEQFF. The CDR3, as DNA: TGTGCCAGCAGCTTAGATCCTAGCGGGGCTAATGAGCAGTTCTTC.

This sequence joins TRBV25-1 and TRBJ1-6; 7 bases map to TRBD1. The CDR3 is made up of 15 amino acids. CDR1 is MGHDK, CDR2 SYGVNS, per germline. V was clipped by 4 bases and J by 4 bases; unmatched bases: 4. DNA for the CDR3: TGTGCCAGCAGTGGTGGACAGGAGTATAATTCACCCCTCCACTTT. It is translated as CASSGGQEYNSPLHF.

The chain has TRBV10-3 and TRBJ1-2; TRBD1 is a possible D gene (5 bases). Trimming pared 8 bases from V and 4 bases from J, leaving 14 bases between. CDR3 length equals 13 residues. Germline-derived CDR1 and CDR2 are ENHRY and SYGVKD. This chain's CDR3 is CAIGGGGPYGYTF. CDR3 DNA sequence: TGTGCCATCGGTGGGGGAGGACCCTATGGCTACACCTTC.